A selection of T cell receptor beta chains follows, all from one sample in a study of blood T cells in healthy people across ages. TCRdb re-called the 5' RACE reads with MiXCR, one entry per CDR3 protein. The sample shows hundreds of thousands of distinct CDR3 sequences, roughly 41% of them seen only once. Sequenced sample: blood. All receptors derive from a man older than 75 in good health. The CDR3 runs from the conserved cysteine through the conserved F or W. The D gene is left open where the match is weak. Not all rows give a size; the values are once, few, many and, for expanded clones, a class.

size: -
D: -
V: TRBV3-1
J: TRBJ1-3
DNA: TGTGCCAGCAGCCAAGTCCCTGGCAGCTCTGGAAACACCATATATTTT
CDR3: CASSQVPGSSGNTIYF

size: -
D: -
V: TRBV7-2
J: TRBJ2-5
DNA: TGTGCCAGCAGCTTAAGTGGGACCCAAGAGACCCAGTACTTC
CDR3: CASSLSGTQETQYF

size: -
D: TRBD1
V: TRBV6-5
J: TRBJ2-7
DNA: TGTGCCAGCAGTTACTCTAACAGGGGGGCCCACGAGCAGTACTTC
CDR3: CASSYSNRGAHEQYF

size: few
D: -
V: TRBV20-1
J: TRBJ2-7
DNA: TGCAGTGCTAGACCACAGTACGAGCAGTACTTC
CDR3: CSARPQYEQYF

size: few
D: -
V: TRBV28
J: TRBJ2-2
DNA: TGTGCCAGCGGACTTCACACCGGGGAGCTGTTTTTT
CDR3: CASGLHTGELFF

size: -
D: -
V: TRBV2
J: TRBJ1-4
DNA: TGTGCCAGCAGTGAAACCCTGGGGGCGCGGGGTGAAAAACTGTTTTTT
CDR3: CASSETLGARGEKLFF

size: -
D: -
V: TRBV28
J: TRBJ2-1
DNA: TGTGCCAGCAGCCCCGGCGGGGTTGCCTACGAGCAGTTCTTC
CDR3: CASSPGGVAYEQFF

size: -
D: -
V: TRBV29-1
J: TRBJ1-5
DNA: TGCAGCGTTGGACTATACGGGGGGAATCAGCCCCAGCATTTT
CDR3: CSVGLYGGNQPQHF

size: few
D: -
V: TRBV6-4
J: TRBJ1-5
DNA: TGTGCCAGCAGTGACACGTATAGCAATCAGCCCCAGCATTTT
CDR3: CASSDTYSNQPQHF

size: -
D: TRBD2
V: TRBV27
J: TRBJ2-3
DNA: TGTGCCAGCAGTTTTCTAGCGGGGTCTGGAGATACGCAGTATTTT
CDR3: CASSFLAGSGDTQYF

size: -
D: TRBD2
V: TRBV9
J: TRBJ2-1
DNA: TGTGCCAGCAGCACCTATTGGGGGGGTAGCGACAATGAGCAGTTCTTC
CDR3: CASSTYWGGSDNEQFF

size: few
D: -
V: TRBV7-9
J: TRBJ1-4
DNA: TGTGCCAGCAGCTTCGAAGTTGGGACGGTTGGTAATGAAAAACTGTTTTTT
CDR3: CASSFEVGTVGNEKLFF

size: -
D: -
V: TRBV5-6
J: TRBJ1-4
DNA: TGTGCCAGCAGCTTGGAACCAGAGGCGAGAGTCGAAAAACTGTTTTTT
CDR3: CASSLEPEARVEKLFF

size: -
D: TRBD1
V: TRBV9
J: TRBJ2-1
DNA: TGTGCCAGCAGCGCAGTCGGGGACAGGGGCTACAATGAGCAGTTCTTC
CDR3: CASSAVGDRGYNEQFF

size: many
D: TRBD2
V: TRBV6-2/TRBV6-3
J: TRBJ2-3
DNA: TGTGCCAGCAGTTCCCTACGGACTAGCGGGAGGACAACAGATACGCAGTATTTT
CDR3: CASSSLRTSGRTTDTQYF

size: -
D: TRBD2
V: TRBV4-2
J: TRBJ2-1
DNA: TGTGCCAGCAGCCAAGATGTCGGGGGGGGCAGGAATGAGCAGTTCTTC
CDR3: CASSQDVGGGRNEQFF

size: many
D: -
V: TRBV5-1
J: TRBJ2-3
DNA: TGCGCCAGCAGCTTGGACACCAGCACAGATACGCAGTATTTT
CDR3: CASSLDTSTDTQYF

size: few
D: -
V: TRBV4-3
J: TRBJ1-2
DNA: TGCGCCAGCAGCCAAGACCGTTGGGGGGCACGGGGCTACACCTTC
CDR3: CASSQDRWGARGYTF

size: -
D: -
V: TRBV6-2/TRBV6-3
J: TRBJ2-3
DNA: TGTGCCAGCAGTTCCTCGGGTATCGCAGATACGCAGTATTTT
CDR3: CASSSSGIADTQYF

size: many
D: -
V: TRBV29-1
J: TRBJ2-1
DNA: TGCTCATCCGAGAGCTCCTACAATGAGCAGTTCTTC
CDR3: CSSESSYNEQFF

size: -
D: -
V: TRBV20-1
J: TRBJ2-7
DNA: TGCAGTGCTAGGGGCGGGTCTCCCTACGAGCAGTACTTC
CDR3: CSARGGSPYEQYF

size: many
D: -
V: TRBV20-1
J: TRBJ1-1
DNA: TGCAGTGCTGCGGCGGGACGACCGAACACTGAAGCTTTCTTT
CDR3: CSAAAGRPNTEAFF

size: -
D: -
V: TRBV28
J: TRBJ2-4
DNA: TGTGCCAGCAGCTTCGGGATTACCAAAAACATTCAGTACTTC
CDR3: CASSFGITKNIQYF

size: -
D: TRBD1
V: TRBV10-3
J: TRBJ1-6
DNA: TGTGCCATCAGTGAGCGGGACAGGGGTAGGTCACCCCTCCACTTT
CDR3: CAISERDRGRSPLHF

size: -
D: -
V: TRBV4-2
J: TRBJ2-3
DNA: TGTGCCAGCAGCATACGGGGCCCCACAGATACGCAGTATTTT
CDR3: CASSIRGPTDTQYF

size: -
D: -
V: TRBV7-2
J: TRBJ2-7
DNA: TGTGCCAGCGGACCAAGGGGGGGGTTTCGCGAGCAGTACTTC
CDR3: CASGPRGGFREQYF

size: -
D: -
V: TRBV6-2/TRBV6-3
J: TRBJ2-7
DNA: TGTGCCAGCAGTTACCTCTCCGGTAGCAGGAGAAGCTACGAGCAGTACTTC
CDR3: CASSYLSGSRRSYEQYF

size: -
D: -
V: TRBV6-6
J: TRBJ1-4
DNA: TGTGCCAGCAGTCTCGACAGCTATGAAAAACTGTTTTTT
CDR3: CASSLDSYEKLFF

size: -
D: TRBD2
V: TRBV7-2
J: TRBJ2-3
DNA: TGTGCCAGCAGCTTAGACGGCTTAGCGGGAGGCCTCACAGATACGCAGTATTTT
CDR3: CASSLDGLAGGLTDTQYF

size: few
D: -
V: TRBV28
J: TRBJ2-1
DNA: TGTGCCAGCAGCCTAATTTATGAGCAGTTCTTC
CDR3: CASSLIYEQFF

size: few
D: -
V: TRBV4-3
J: TRBJ2-5
DNA: TGCGCCAGCAGCCAAGATCGTGGCAGCCTAGCGGAGACCCAGTACTTC
CDR3: CASSQDRGSLAETQYF

size: -
D: TRBD1
V: TRBV10-2
J: TRBJ2-6
DNA: TGCGCCAGCAGTGAGACCGGGACAGGGTCAAGTGGGGCCAACGTCCTGACTTTC
CDR3: CASSETGTGSSGANVLTF